This entry features one T cell receptor beta chain sequence. What it recognizes is unknown. The sample is drawn from a study of blood T cells in healthy people across ages. Together with a sample-barcoded 5' primer, a J-beta primer mix was included in a second PCR lasting about 7 to 12 cycles. TCRdb called the 5' RACE reads again in MiXCR, with one record for every CDR3 protein. The sample gives some 860,000 distinct CDR3 sequences, roughly three fifths of which show up once; roughly 24% is in the top ten. V lost 1 base and J 2 bases, leaving 15 bases between the germline ends. The CDR3 runs to 15 residues. Germline CDR1 DFQATT, CDR2 SNEGSKA (reference sequence). Study-wide results and limits: Bulk PBMC profiling left naive and antigen-experienced comparisons inconclusive. Unknown CMV status may confound age-related changes in expanded clones.

The clonotype comes from a man aged 40-49 years in good health. The V and J genes are TRBV20-1 and TRBJ2-7; tentative D call: TRBD2 (5 bases). The sample consisted of blood. Here the CDR3 DNA reads TGCAGTGCTAGAGCCACCGGAGGACCTCCCTACGAGCAGTACTTC. Translation: CSARATGGPPYEQYF.